The entry that follows covers one TCR beta chain sequence. Its matching antigen is unknown. The PCR employed 60 Vbeta primers together with 13 Jbeta primers. TCRdb keeps only in-frame clones here, not all; method: immunoSEQ multiplex PCR. The table shows tens of thousands of clones, with approximately 75% occurring only once. Healthy donors of bone marrow made up the group. Germline V gives CDR1 SGHNT, CDR2 YENEEA. CDR3 length: 13 amino acids. With 6 bases removed from V and 3 bases from J, the gap between germline ends came to 12 bases. The data were obtained in a study of cytomegalovirus exposure and HLA in healthy donors. General observations from the study: A later analysis showed that HLA-associated TCR beta chains had undergone more clonal expansion than equally common others.

This chain uses TRBV11-3 with TRBJ2-7; perhaps TRBD2 as D (5 bases). The sequence derives from a man aged 60 to 69 in good health and CMV-seropositive. Sample: PBMCs. The DNA for the CDR3 is TGTGCCAGCAGTCCGGGATTTTACTACGAGCAGTACTTC. Protein sequence: CASSPGFYYEQYF.